The rows below give T cell receptor beta chains drawn from one sample of a study of CD8+ T cells in alopecia areata. The protocol was immunoSEQ multiplex PCR, while the TCRdb copy is restricted to in-frame clones and leaves out a portion. The data show 70,000 to 95,000 clones, roughly 47% seen once. Specimen: NKG2D-high CD8+ T cells sorted from blood. The receptors stem from a human donor with alopecia areata. Each CDR3 is given with its conserved first and last residue. D genes are given only for firm matches. Part of the rows lack a size; the others show once, few, many or a class for expanded clones.

v_call	clone_size	j_call	d_call	cdr3_aa	cdr3_nt
TRBV30	few	TRBJ2-3	.	CASAQGGPDTQYF	TGTGCCTCAGCTCAAGGGGGTCCAGATACGCAGTATTTT
TRBV7-8	.	TRBJ2-7	TRBD1	CASSKGNRGAYEQYF	TGTGCCAGCAGCAAGGGGAACAGGGGGGCCTACGAGCAGTACTTC
TRBV29-1	.	TRBJ2-5	.	CSVESAGETQYF	TGCAGCGTTGAATCGGCGGGGGAGACCCAGTACTTC
TRBV23-1	many	TRBJ2-1	.	CASSQSTPDNEQFF	TGCGCCAGCAGTCAATCTACGCCTGACAATGAGCAGTTCTTC
TRBV27	.	TRBJ2-5	TRBD1	CASSLGTGGAETQYF	TGTGCCAGCAGTCTAGGGACAGGGGGCGCGGAGACCCAGTACTTC
TRBV28	.	TRBJ2-7	TRBD2	CASSLPKGLAGAYEQYF	TGTGCCAGCAGTTTACCCAAGGGACTAGCGGGGGCCTACGAGCAGTACTTC
TRBV28	few	TRBJ2-7	.	CASSLPLTPDHEQYF	TGTGCCAGCAGTTTGCCCCTTACCCCCGACCACGAGCAGTACTTC
TRBV27	.	TRBJ2-5	.	CASSSGVEETQYF	TGTGCCAGCAGCTCGGGGGTCGAAGAGACCCAGTACTTC
TRBV11-2	few	TRBJ2-3	.	CASRERGPGIF	TGTGCCAGCAGGGAACGCGGGCCCGGGATATTT
TRBV9	.	TRBJ1-1	.	CASSDGTKWKAFF	TGTGCCAGCAGCGACGGGACAAAGTGGAAAGCTTTCTTT
TRBV4-1	.	TRBJ2-7	.	CASSQEPRTLYEQYF	TGCGCCAGCAGCCAAGAGCCCAGGACGCTTTACGAGCAGTACTTC
TRBV4-1	.	TRBJ2-5	.	CASSQGPGDQETQYF	TGCGCCAGCAGCCAAGGTCCCGGCGATCAAGAGACCCAGTACTTC
TRBV7-2	.	TRBJ2-1	TRBD2	CASSLVPSGPSSYNEQFF	TGTGCCAGCAGCTTAGTCCCTAGCGGGCCCAGCTCCTACAATGAGCAGTTCTTC
TRBV29-1	.	TRBJ1-2	TRBD1	CSEGTDYGYTF	TGCAGCGAGGGGACAGACTATGGCTACACCTTC
TRBV11-2	.	TRBJ2-7	.	CASSLGGYTYEQYF	TGTGCCAGCAGCTTAGGGGGTTATACCTACGAGCAGTACTTC
TRBV7-9	.	TRBJ2-5	.	CASRLSRGRETQYF	TGTGCCAGCAGACTTTCCAGGGGTCGGGAGACCCAGTACTTC
TRBV9	.	TRBJ2-7	.	CASSPQGGRYEQYF	TGTGCCAGCAGCCCCCAGGGTGGCCGGTACGAGCAGTACTTC
TRBV2	few	TRBJ1-2	.	CASSDSPDHYGYTF	TGTGCCAGCAGTGACAGCCCTGACCACTATGGCTACACCTTC
TRBV9	.	TRBJ2-5	.	CASSSGETQYF	TGTGCCAGCAGCTCCGGAGAGACCCAGTACTTC
TRBV11-2	.	TRBJ2-3	.	CASSFDTQYF	TGTGCCAGCAGCTTCGATACGCAGTATTTT
TRBV25-1	.	TRBJ2-3	.	CANFTDTQYF	TGTGCCAACTTCACAGATACGCAGTATTTT
TRBV29-1	.	TRBJ2-3	TRBD1	CSVRFSGTGTTDTQYF	TGCAGCGTCCGATTCTCCGGGACAGGAACCACAGATACGCAGTATTTT
TRBV29-1	.	TRBJ1-1	.	CSVEEGVSQEAFF	TGCAGCGTTGAAGAGGGGGTGTCTCAGGAAGCTTTCTTT
TRBV4-3	.	TRBJ2-7	.	CASSPLAGPYEQYF	TGCGCCAGCAGCCCCCTGGCAGGTCCCTACGAGCAGTACTTC
TRBV27	.	TRBJ2-7	.	CASTLRGGAYEQYF	TGTGCCAGCACCCTCCGAGGGGGGGCTTACGAGCAGTACTTC
TRBV29-1	.	TRBJ2-5	.	CSVPLGTSRQETQYF	TGCAGCGTCCCGTTGGGGACATCGCGACAAGAGACCCAGTACTTC
TRBV14	.	TRBJ2-7	.	CASSQVSSPFEQYF	TGTGCCAGCAGCCAAGTGAGTAGCCCGTTCGAGCAGTACTTC
TRBV4-1	.	TRBJ1-1	TRBD1	CASSQVLGTGQAFF	TGCGCCAGCAGCCAAGTACTGGGGACAGGACAAGCTTTCTTT
TRBV28	.	TRBJ2-3	.	CASSQSMGTDTQYF	TGTGCCAGCAGTCAATCGATGGGGACAGATACGCAGTATTTT
TRBV11-2	once	TRBJ2-5	TRBD1	CASSLNGQGQETQYF	TGTGCCAGCAGCTTAAACGGACAGGGTCAAGAGACCCAGTACTTC
TRBV4-1	.	TRBJ2-5	.	CASSQGWETQYF	TGCGCCAGCAGCCAGGGTTGGGAGACCCAGTACTTC
TRBV7-9	.	TRBJ2-7	TRBD1	CAISGTGDRGEQYF	TGTGCCATCTCGGGGACAGGTGACCGGGGGGAGCAGTACTTC
TRBV23-1	few	TRBJ2-7	.	CASSQHFSSYEQYF	TGCGCCAGCAGTCAACACTTTAGCTCCTACGAGCAGTACTTC
TRBV27	.	TRBJ2-7	TRBD1	CASSQVRDRRANEQYF	TGTGCCAGCAGCCAGGTTCGGGACAGGAGGGCCAACGAGCAGTACTTC
TRBV20-1	.	TRBJ1-2	.	CSPRDGYTF	TGCAGTCCCCGCGACGGCTACACCTTC
TRBV27	.	TRBJ1-4	.	CASSLSGDNLETNEKLFF	TGTGCCAGCAGTTTATCAGGAGACAACCTCGAAACTAATGAAAAACTGTTTTTT
TRBV4-1	few	TRBJ2-7	TRBD1	CASSQEGTGGYEQYF	TGCGCCAGCAGCCAAGAAGGGACAGGGGGCTACGAGCAGTACTTC
TRBV29-1	few	TRBJ2-7	TRBD2	CSVPAGGFEQYF	TGCAGCGTACCAGCGGGAGGGTTTGAGCAGTACTTC
TRBV23-1	few	TRBJ2-7	.	CASSLTHRLVRGEQYF	TGCGCCAGCAGTCTCACCCACCGACTAGTACGAGGCGAGCAGTACTTC
TRBV20-1	.	TRBJ2-1	.	CSWGSYNEQFF	TGCAGTTGGGGCTCCTACAATGAGCAGTTCTTC
TRBV27	.	TRBJ1-1	.	CASTLVVGTEAFF	TGTGCCAGCACCTTGGTGGTGGGCACTGAAGCTTTCTTT
TRBV28	few	TRBJ2-7	TRBD2	CASRSRERYEQYF	TGTGCCAGCAGATCGCGGGAGAGGTACGAGCAGTACTTC
TRBV29-1	once	TRBJ2-2	.	CSVEEGEGLDTGELFF	TGCAGCGTTGAAGAGGGGGAAGGCCTGGACACCGGGGAGCTGTTTTTT
TRBV29-1	.	TRBJ2-7	TRBD1	CSVERTGGEQYF	TGCAGCGTTGAGAGGACAGGCGGCGAGCAGTACTTC
TRBV29-1	few	TRBJ2-5	.	CSVLTESQETQYF	TGCAGCGTTTTGACAGAGTCCCAAGAGACCCAGTACTTC
TRBV7-9	.	TRBJ2-7	.	CASSFTDGREQYF	TGTGCCAGCAGCTTTACCGACGGTCGGGAGCAGTACTTC